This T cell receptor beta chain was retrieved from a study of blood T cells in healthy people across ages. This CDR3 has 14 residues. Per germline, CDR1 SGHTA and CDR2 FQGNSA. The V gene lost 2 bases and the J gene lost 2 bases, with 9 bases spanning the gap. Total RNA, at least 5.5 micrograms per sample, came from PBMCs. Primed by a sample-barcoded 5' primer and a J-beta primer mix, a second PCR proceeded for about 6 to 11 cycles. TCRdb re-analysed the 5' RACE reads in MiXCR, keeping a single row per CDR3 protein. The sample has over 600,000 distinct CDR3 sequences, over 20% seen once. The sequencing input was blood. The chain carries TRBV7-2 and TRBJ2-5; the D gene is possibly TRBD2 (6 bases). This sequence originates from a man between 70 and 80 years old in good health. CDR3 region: CASSLRGTQETQYF. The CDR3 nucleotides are TGTGCCAGCAGCTTAAGAGGGACTCAAGAGACCCAGTACTTC.